The T cell receptor beta chain under discussion was sequenced for a study of CD8+ T cells in alopecia areata. At the level of the study: The tofacitinib course ran for 6 to 18 months and was followed by 6 months off drug. Study results and caveats: Sequences from scalp samples also cover resident alphabeta T cells of normal skin.

The length of the CDR3 is 16 residues. Germline V gene data show CDR1 as SGHRS and CDR2 as YFSETQ. V shed 4 bases, J shed 6 bases, and the junction held 10 bases outside the gene matches. RNA was extracted and reverse transcribed into cDNA as the sequencing template. Measured with immunoSEQ multiplex PCR; TCRdb has only the in-frame clones, and not every one. Of 100,000 to 150,000 clones detected, over 50% appear once; the ten largest clones hold less than 5.5%. With regard to this clone: Its antigen is not known.

The sequence was collected from a human donor with alopecia areata. Source: CD4+ T cells sorted from blood, taken at week 0. V and J are TRBV5-1 and TRBJ2-2, with 9 bases identical to TRBD1. The CDR3 DNA reads as TGCGCCAGCAGCCGCACGGGACAGGGCGGGGCCGGGGAGCTGTTTTTT. It is translated as CASSRTGQGGAGELFF.